The clone carrying this T cell receptor beta chain showed up just a few times. The sample comes from a study of blood T cell repertoires in COVID-19. For the study at large: Samples representing acute and convalescent COVID-19 were sourced from the United States, Italy and Spain.

Per the original data handling: Using reference gene primer amplification, nucleated cell counts were estimated. TCRdb keeps only in-frame clones here, not all; method: immunoSEQ multiplex PCR. The V and J calls and clone size come from that table; D and trimming were worked out from the DNA. The sample contains more than 150,000 clones, over 75% of which appear only once. CDR1 and CDR2 from the germline V gene are SGDLS and YYNGEE. The CDR3 totals 14 residues. V lost 2 bases to trimming and J lost 2 bases, with 11 bases between them. This clonotype was obtained from a woman of 80 years or more with active or convalescent COVID-19. The sequenced sample was peripheral blood. The chain combines TRBV9 with TRBJ2-7; a weak D match, TRBD1 (5 bases). The CDR3 protein is CASSVRQYTYEQYF. CDR3 sequence (DNA): TGTGCCAGCAGCGTGAGACAGTACACCTACGAGCAGTACTTC.